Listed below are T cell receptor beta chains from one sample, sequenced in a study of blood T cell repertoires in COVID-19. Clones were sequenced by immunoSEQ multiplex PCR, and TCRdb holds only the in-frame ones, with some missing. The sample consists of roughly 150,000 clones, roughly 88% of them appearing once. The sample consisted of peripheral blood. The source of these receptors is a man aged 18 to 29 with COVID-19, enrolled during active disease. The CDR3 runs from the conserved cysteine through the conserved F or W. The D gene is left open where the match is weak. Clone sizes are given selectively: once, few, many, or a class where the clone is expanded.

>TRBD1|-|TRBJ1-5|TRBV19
CASNTGDSNQPQHF
TGTGCCAGTAATACAGGGGATAGCAATCAGCCCCAGCATTTT
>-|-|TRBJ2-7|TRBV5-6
CASSGTGHPADEQYF
TGTGCCAGCAGCGGAACGGGACATCCCGCCGACGAGCAGTACTTC
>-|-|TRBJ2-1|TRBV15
CATSPSSYNEQFF
TGTGCCACCAGCCCTAGCTCCTACAATGAGCAGTTCTTC
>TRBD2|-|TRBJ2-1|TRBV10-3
CAISGWIAGERANEQFF
TGTGCCATCAGTGGTTGGATAGCGGGAGAACGAGCGAATGAGCAGTTCTTC
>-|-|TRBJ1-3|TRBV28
CASSSQGLGNTIYF
TGTGCCAGCAGTTCTCAGGGGTTGGGAAACACCATATATTTT
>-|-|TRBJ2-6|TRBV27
CASSSPLLTGISGANVLTF
TGTGCCAGCAGTTCTCCTCTTCTCACAGGAATCTCCGGGGCCAACGTCCTGACTTTC
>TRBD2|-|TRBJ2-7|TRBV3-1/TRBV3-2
CASSQRGTSTHEQYF
TGTGCCAGCAGCCAGAGGGGGACTAGCACCCACGAGCAGTACTTC
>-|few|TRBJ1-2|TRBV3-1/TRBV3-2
CASSQGGRNYGYTF
TGTGCCAGCAGCCAAGGGGGCAGAAACTATGGCTACACCTTC
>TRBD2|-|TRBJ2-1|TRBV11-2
CASSLKGGLAGGYNEQFF
TGTGCCAGCAGCTTAAAAGGTGGGCTAGCGGGAGGGTACAATGAGCAGTTCTTC
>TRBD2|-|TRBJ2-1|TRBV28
CASRPPGGPVRGDEQFF
TGTGCCAGCAGGCCGCCGGGAGGGCCGGTTAGAGGCGATGAGCAGTTCTTC
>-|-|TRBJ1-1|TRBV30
CISDSNTEAFF
TGCATCAGCGACTCGAACACTGAAGCTTTCTTT
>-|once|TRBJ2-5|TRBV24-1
CATSDFNQETQYF
TGTGCCACCAGTGATTTTAACCAAGAGACCCAGTACTTC
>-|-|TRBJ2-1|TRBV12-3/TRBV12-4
CASSYHNEQFF
TGTGCCAGCAGCTACCACAATGAGCAGTTCTTC
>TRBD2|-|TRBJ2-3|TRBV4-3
CASSQDSAGATDTQYF
TGCGCCAGCAGCCAAGATTCCGCGGGAGCCACAGATACGCAGTATTTT
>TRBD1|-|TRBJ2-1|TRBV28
CASSLSPTGEILEKQFF
TGTGCCAGCAGTTTATCCCCGACAGGGGAAATTCTAGAAAAGCAGTTCTTC
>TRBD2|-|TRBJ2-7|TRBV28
CASSDTTSGSAYEQYF
TGTGCCAGCAGCGATACGACTAGCGGGAGTGCCTACGAGCAGTACTTC
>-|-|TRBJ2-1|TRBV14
CASGLASYNEQFF
TGTGCCAGCGGGCTAGCGTCCTACAATGAGCAGTTCTTC
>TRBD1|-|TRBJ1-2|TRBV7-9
CASSLATGDRYGYTF
TGTGCCAGCAGCTTAGCGACAGGGGATCGGTATGGCTACACCTTC
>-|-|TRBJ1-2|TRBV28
CASSPDQAGLEGYTF
TGTGCCAGCAGTCCCGATCAGGCGGGTTTGGAGGGCTACACCTTC
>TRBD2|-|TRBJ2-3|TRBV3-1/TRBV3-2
CASSEGTSGTDTQYF
TGTGCCAGCAGCGAGGGGACTAGCGGGACAGATACGCAGTATTTT
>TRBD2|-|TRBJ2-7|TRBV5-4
CASSFMREGRNEQYF
TGTGCCAGCAGCTTTATGCGGGAGGGTAGGAACGAGCAGTACTTC
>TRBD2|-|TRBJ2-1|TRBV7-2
CASSPPGLGYNEQFF
TGTGCCAGCAGCCCCCCGGGACTAGGCTACAATGAGCAGTTCTTC
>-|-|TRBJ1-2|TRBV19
CASSSSGAEGYTF
TGTGCCAGTAGTTCAAGTGGGGCGGAAGGCTACACCTTC
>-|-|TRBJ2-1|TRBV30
CAWSVQWAFHKYEQFF
TGTGCCTGGAGTGTACAGTGGGCTTTCCATAAATATGAGCAGTTCTTC
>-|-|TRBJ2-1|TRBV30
CAWFSGSLNEQFF
TGTGCCTGGTTCTCGGGATCCCTCAATGAGCAGTTCTTC
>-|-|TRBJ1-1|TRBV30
CAWSVVRLLNTEAFF
TGTGCCTGGAGTGTGGTCAGACTATTGAACACTGAAGCTTTCTTT
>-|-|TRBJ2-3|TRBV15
CATSRVRGGSTDTQYF
TGTGCCACCAGCAGAGTCCGAGGTGGGAGCACAGATACGCAGTATTTT
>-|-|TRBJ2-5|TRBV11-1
CASSLYSQETQYF
TGTGCCAGCAGCCTTTATAGCCAAGAGACCCAGTACTTC
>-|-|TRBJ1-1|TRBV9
CASSPSIGSSEAFF
TGTGCCAGCAGCCCATCAATAGGGAGTAGTGAAGCTTTCTTT
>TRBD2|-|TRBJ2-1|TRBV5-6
CASSWGLAGVYNEQFF
TGTGCCAGCAGCTGGGGACTAGCGGGAGTTTACAATGAGCAGTTCTTC
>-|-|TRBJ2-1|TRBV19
CASSIRGQLYNEQFF
TGTGCCAGTAGTATTCGGGGACAATTATACAATGAGCAGTTCTTC
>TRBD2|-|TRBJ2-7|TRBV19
CASSILLAATYEQYF
TGTGCCAGTAGTATTCTACTAGCGGCTACCTACGAGCAGTACTTC
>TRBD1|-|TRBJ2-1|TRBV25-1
CASSTTGLSSYNEQFF
TGTGCCAGCTCTACGACAGGGTTGAGCTCCTACAATGAGCAGTTCTTC
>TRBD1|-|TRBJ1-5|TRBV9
CASSQGGRGDQPQHF
TGTGCCAGCAGCCAGGGGGGCAGGGGGGATCAGCCCCAGCATTTT
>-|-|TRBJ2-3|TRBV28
CASSFSRWGGDTQYF
TGTGCCAGCAGTTTTTCGCGGTGGGGAGGAGATACGCAGTATTTT
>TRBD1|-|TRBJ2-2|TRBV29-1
CSAGPTRDRGPGELFF
TGCAGCGCCGGGCCCACCAGGGACAGGGGGCCCGGGGAGCTGTTTTTT
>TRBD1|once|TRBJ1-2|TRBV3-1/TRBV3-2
CASSQPGQGIWDYGYTF
TGTGCCAGCAGCCAACCGGGACAGGGGATTTGGGACTATGGCTACACCTTC
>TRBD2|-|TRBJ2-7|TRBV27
CASRDPLAVGHEQYF
TGTGCCAGCCGGGACCCCCTAGCGGTGGGCCACGAGCAGTACTTC
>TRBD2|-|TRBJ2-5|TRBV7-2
CASSLRAGGPETQYF
TGTGCCAGCAGCTTACGAGCGGGAGGGCCGGAGACCCAGTACTTC
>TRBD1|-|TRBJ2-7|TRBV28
CASQYRDRVFEQYF
TGTGCCAGCCAATATAGGGACAGGGTCTTCGAGCAGTACTTC
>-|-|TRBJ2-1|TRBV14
CASSRPGHQSYNEQFF
TGTGCCAGCAGCCGACCGGGACACCAGTCCTACAATGAGCAGTTCTTC
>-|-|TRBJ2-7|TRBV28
CASSLPQTQGHLSYEQYF
TGTGCCAGCAGTTTACCACAGACGCAGGGACACCTATCCTACGAGCAGTACTTC
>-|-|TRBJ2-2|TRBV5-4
CASSSLRRTVVDGELFF
TGTGCCAGCAGCTCCCTCCGCCGGACAGTCGTGGATGGGGAGCTGTTTTTT
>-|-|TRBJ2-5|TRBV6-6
CASSYSGGFQETQYF
TGTGCCAGCAGTTACTCGGGGGGTTTCCAAGAGACCCAGTACTTC
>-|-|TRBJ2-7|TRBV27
CASIAKGKTYEQYF
TGTGCCAGCATCGCGAAGGGGAAGACCTACGAGCAGTACTTC
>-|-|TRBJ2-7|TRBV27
CASSPVGGPLYYEQYF
TGTGCCAGCAGTCCCGTGGGGGGACCGCTCTACTACGAGCAGTACTTC
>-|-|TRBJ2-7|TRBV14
CASSRDNLWQYF
TGTGCCAGCAGCCGGGACAACCTATGGCAGTACTTC
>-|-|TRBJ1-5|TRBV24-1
CATSDPRQGSNQPQHF
TGTGCCACCAGTGATCCACGGCAGGGTAGCAATCAGCCCCAGCATTTT
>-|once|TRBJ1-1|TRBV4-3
CASSQDPAGNTEAFF
TGCGCCAGCAGCCAAGATCCGGCAGGGAACACTGAAGCTTTCTTT
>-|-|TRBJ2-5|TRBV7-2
CASSLVLQETQYF
TGTGCCAGCAGCTTAGTTCTCCAAGAGACCCAGTACTTC
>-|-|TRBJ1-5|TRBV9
CASSAGFNQPQHF
TGTGCCAGCAGCGCAGGGTTCAATCAGCCCCAGCATTTT
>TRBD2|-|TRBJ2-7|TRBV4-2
CASSHSRGTRGSYEQYF
TGTGCCAGCAGCCATTCCCGCGGGACTAGGGGCTCCTACGAGCAGTACTTC
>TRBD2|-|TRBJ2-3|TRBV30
CAWSVSGMGDTQYF
TGTGCCTGGAGTGTAAGCGGGATGGGAGATACGCAGTATTTT
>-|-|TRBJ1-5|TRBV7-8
CASSVRGNQPQHF
TGTGCCAGCAGCGTCCGGGGCAATCAGCCCCAGCATTTT
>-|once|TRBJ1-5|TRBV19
CASSMNRGRGGFGNQPQHF
TGTGCCAGTAGTATGAACCGGGGCAGGGGCGGGTTTGGCAATCAGCCCCAGCATTTT
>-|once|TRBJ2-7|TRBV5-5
CASSLDLGFVYEQYF
TGTGCCAGCAGCTTAGACTTGGGTTTCGTTTACGAGCAGTACTTC
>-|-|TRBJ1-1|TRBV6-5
CASSYAQNTEAFF
TGTGCCAGCAGTTACGCACAGAACACTGAAGCTTTCTTT
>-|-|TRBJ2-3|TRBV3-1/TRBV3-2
CASSQDVASGTDTQYF
TGTGCCAGCAGCCAAGATGTGGCTAGCGGCACAGATACGCAGTATTTT
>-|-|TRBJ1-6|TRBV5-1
CASSLSGFENSPLHF
TGCGCCAGCAGCTTGTCAGGGTTTGAAAATTCACCCCTCCACTTT